This T cell receptor beta chain was captured by sequencing in a study of control samples from healthy donors and cancer patients. CDR3 length equals 14 residues. The germline CDR1 and CDR2 sequences are SGHNT and YENEEA. Trimming shortened V by 1 base and J by 8 bases, and 12 bases separated the two germline ends. Produced via immunoSEQ multiplex PCR; TCRdb's table is partial and in-frame only. The top ten hold more than 3% of the sample, which has roughly 39,000 clones, 90% to 95% seen once. The sequencing input was blood. The sequence was obtained from a woman aged 50 to 65 in good health. This chain connects TRBV11-3 to TRBJ2-1; possibly TRBD2 for D (5 bases). The CDR3 DNA sequence: TGTGCCAGCAGCTTAGGGGCCACTAGGGATGAGCAGTTCTTC. Encoded protein: CASSLGATRDEQFF.